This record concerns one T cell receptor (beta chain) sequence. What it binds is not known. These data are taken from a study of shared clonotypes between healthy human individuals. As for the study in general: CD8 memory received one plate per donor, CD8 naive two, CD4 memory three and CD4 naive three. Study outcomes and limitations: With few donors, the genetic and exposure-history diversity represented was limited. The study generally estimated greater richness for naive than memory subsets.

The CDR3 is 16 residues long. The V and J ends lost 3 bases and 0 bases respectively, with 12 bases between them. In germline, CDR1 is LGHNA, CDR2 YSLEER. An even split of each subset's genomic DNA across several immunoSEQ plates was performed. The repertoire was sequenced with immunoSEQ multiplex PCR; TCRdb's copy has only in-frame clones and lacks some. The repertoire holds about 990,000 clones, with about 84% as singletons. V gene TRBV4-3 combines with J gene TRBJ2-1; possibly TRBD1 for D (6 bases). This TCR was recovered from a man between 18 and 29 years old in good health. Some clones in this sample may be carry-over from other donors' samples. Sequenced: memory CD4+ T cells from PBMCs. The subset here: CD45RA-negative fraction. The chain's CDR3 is CASSQAGQSSYNEQFF. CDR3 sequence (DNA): TGCGCCAGCAGCCAGGCCGGACAGAGCTCCTACAATGAGCAGTTCTTC.